The 25 T cell receptor beta chains in this list originate from one sample, sequenced in a study of monozygotic twins with inflammatory bowel disease. TCRdb re-called the 5' RACE reads, yielding one record per CDR3 amino acid sequence without DNA. Its listing shows about 210,000 distinct CDR3 sequences. Sequenced material: blood. The receptor set was obtained from a human donor with ulcerative colitis or Crohn's disease, or a healthy co-twin of an affected twin (not recorded which).

This chain links TRBV5-6 with TRBJ2-2; the TCRdb D gene call, TRBD1, has no DNA to confirm it. Germline V gives CDR1 SGHDT, CDR2 YYEEEE. The length of the CDR3 is 19 residues. Here the CDR3 reads CASSLSLMLGAGGTGELFF. The entire variable domain, with the rest obtained from reference TRBV5-6 and TRBJ2-2, is as follows: DAGVTQSPTHLIKTRGQQVTLRCSPKSGHDTVSWYQQALGQGPQFIFQYYEEEERQRGNFPDRFSGHQFPNYSSELNVNALLLGDSALYLCASSLSLMLGAGGTGELFFGEGSRLTVL.

This rearrangement joins TRBV7-9 to TRBJ2-2; checking the TCRdb D call of TRBD1 is not possible without DNA. The V gene's germline CDR1 is SEHNR and CDR2 FQNEAQ (reference sequence). This CDR3 is 16 amino acids long. CDR3: CASSLSRGTNTGELFF. The entire variable domain, with the rest obtained from reference TRBV7-9 and TRBJ2-2, is as follows: DTGVSQNPRHKITKRGQNVTFRCDPISEHNRLYWYRQTLGQGPEFLTYFQNEAQLEKSRLLSDRFSAERPKGSFSTLEIQRTEQGDSAMYLCASSLSRGTNTGELFFGEGSRLTVL.

The V and J genes are TRBV5-6 and TRBJ2-1; TCRdb indicates TRBD2, and absent DNA this call remains unverified. This CDR3 contains 16 residues. CDR1 is SGHDT and CDR2 is YYEEEE in the germline V gene. The CDR3: CASSLVGGGANHEQFF.

V gene TRBV7-9 combines with J gene TRBJ1-1; TCRdb returns TRBD1, unconfirmable since there is no DNA. From germline, CDR1 is SEHNR and CDR2 FQNEAQ (reference sequence). The CDR3 has 12 residues. The CDR3 loop is CASSSDRSSAFF.

The genes are TRBV3-1 and TRBJ1-3; the TRBD1 assignment by TCRdb is unverifiable without DNA. This CDR3 spans 13 amino acids. Germline assignment: CDR1 LGHDT and CDR2 YNNKEL (reference sequence). CDR3: CASSSQGGNTIYF.

This chain uses TRBV11-2 with TRBJ2-1; the D gene TCRdb calls, TRBD2, cannot be checked with no DNA. The germline gives CDR1 SGHAT, CDR2 FQNNGV. The CDR3 runs 16 residues. CDR3 sequence reads: CASSSIAGGFYNEQFF.

The chain is built from TRBV19 and TRBJ1-5; TCRdb names TRBD1, which stays unverified in the absence of DNA. The CDR3 is 14 amino acids. From germline, CDR1 is LNHDA and CDR2 SQIVND (reference sequence). CDR3 residues: CASRGQNSNQPQHF.

The chain is built from TRBV5-5 and TRBJ1-4; TCRdb proposes TRBD1, but this gene call is untestable without DNA. This CDR3 has 16 residues. Germline V gives CDR1 SGHKS, CDR2 YYEKEE (reference sequence). Here the CDR3 reads CASSFGRTGPNEKLFF.

The chain links TRBV7-2 to TRBJ2-1. The length of the CDR3 is 12 residues. Per germline, CDR1 SGHTA and CDR2 FQGNSA. The CDR3 here is CASSFSGDEQFF.

The chain has TRBV7-6 and TRBJ2-5. The CDR3 has 15 residues. CDR1 is SGHVS, CDR2 FNYEAQ, per germline. The CDR3 is CASSLVAKPQETQYF.

The chain is built from TRBV11-2 and TRBJ2-5. Looked up from germline, CDR1 is SGHAT and CDR2 is FQNNGV. The CDR3 consists of 11 residues. The CDR3 loop is CASKSGWTQYF.

The chain is built from TRBV21-1 and TRBJ1-3. TRBV21-1 is recorded as a pseudogene. This CDR3 comprises 14 residues. CDR3 protein: CASSKAPRGNTIYF.

The chain has TRBV7-2 and TRBJ2-2; without DNA, the TCRdb call of TRBD1 cannot be checked. The germline CDR1 and CDR2 sequences are SGHTA and FQGNSA. The CDR3 is 15 residues long. Here the CDR3 reads CASSSGQGGVGELFF. Full variable domain (rest looked up from reference TRBV7-2 and TRBJ2-2): GAGVSQSPSNKVTEKGKDVELRCDPISGHTALYWYRQSLGQGLEFLIYFQGNSAPDKSGLPSDRFSAERTGGSVSTLTIQRTQQEDSAVYLCASSSGQGGVGELFFGEGSRLTVL.

The rearrangement uses TRBV6-1 and TRBJ2-5; the D gene TCRdb calls, TRBD1, cannot be checked with no DNA. The CDR3 loop spans 15 amino acids. The germline CDR1 and CDR2 sequences are MNHNS and SASEGT. The CDR3 sequence: CASSQGRGRLETQYF.

The CDR3 loop is CASSLDRLNSPLHF. The gene calls are TRBV5-1 and TRBJ1-6. Germline-derived CDR1 and CDR2 are SGHRS and YFSETQ. CDR3 length equals 14 residues.

This chain connects TRBV24-1 to TRBJ2-1; TCRdb names TRBD1, which stays unverified in the absence of DNA. The CDR3 extends over 16 amino acids. Looked up from germline, CDR1 is KGHDR and CDR2 is SFDVKD. This chain's CDR3 is CATSDPTGGSYNEQFF.

V is TRBV19 and J is TRBJ2-3; as DNA is missing, the TRBD2 call by TCRdb cannot be tested. The length of the CDR3 is 15 residues. Germline assignment: CDR1 LNHDA and CDR2 SQIVND (reference sequence). This CDR3 is CASRGRDSGTDTQYF.

This chain's CDR3 is CSVEDLAHQGLGSPLHF. J is TRBJ1-6 and V is TRBV29-1. Germline-derived CDR1 and CDR2 are SQVTM and ANQGSEA. This CDR3 spans 17 amino acids.

V gene TRBV4-1 combines with J gene TRBJ1-1; no DNA is available, so the TRBD1 call from TCRdb remains unchecked. The CDR3 consists of 15 residues. Germline assignment: CDR1 MGHRA and CDR2 YSYEKL. The CDR3 protein is CASSQDVNRGTEAFF.

The chain links TRBV12-5 to TRBJ2-1; the D call of TRBD2 rests on TCRdb alone, since no DNA is present to check it. CDR3 size: 16 residues. Germline CDR1 and CDR2: LGHNT and FRNRAP. Here the CDR3 reads CASGLAGGPAYNEQFF. Full variable domain (outside the CDR3, taken from reference TRBV12-5 and TRBJ2-1): DARVTQTPRHKVTEMGQEVTMRCQPILGHNTVFWYRQTMMQGLELLAYFRNRAPLDDSGMPKDRFSAEMPDATLATLKIQPSEPRDSAVYFCASGLAGGPAYNEQFFGPGTRLTVL.

The rearrangement joins TRBV3-1 to TRBJ1-1; TCRdb returns TRBD1, unconfirmable since there is no DNA. There are 16 residues in the CDR3. The germline gives CDR1 LGHDT, CDR2 YNNKEL (reference sequence). CDR3 protein: CASSAQGTGRLFEAFF.

The chain joins TRBV11-2 to TRBJ1-2. CDR3 length equals 13 residues. Germline loops: CDR1 SGHAT, CDR2 FQNNGV. This CDR3 is CASSLSLGEGYTF.

This chain joins TRBV11-1 and TRBJ2-3; the D call of TRBD1 rests on TCRdb alone, since no DNA is present to check it. The CDR3 spans 15 residues. Per germline, CDR1 SGHAT and CDR2 FQDESV (reference sequence). This CDR3 is CASSPTGGRTDTQYF.

The rearrangement uses TRBV5-1 and TRBJ1-4; TCRdb returns TRBD1, unconfirmable since there is no DNA. The CDR3 spans 13 residues. Germline lookup yields CDR1 SGHRS and CDR2 YFSETQ. CDR3 region: CASSITGSEKLFF.

This chain uses TRBV9 with TRBJ1-4; TCRdb's D gene call, TRBD1, goes unchecked for lack of DNA. This CDR3 spans 18 amino acids. Germline lookup yields CDR1 SGDLS and CDR2 YYNGEE. Here the CDR3 reads CASSLGWTGDTTNEKLFF.